This TCR beta chain was obtained from a study of T-cell reconstitution after alpha-beta-depleted transplantation in children. Unique molecular identifiers were used to barcode this TCRbeta library. TCRdb itself ran the PCR reads through MiXCR, one entry per CDR3 protein. The sample holds about a million distinct CDR3 sequences; roughly 29% are singletons and the top ten take more than 25%. J lost 4 bases, V lost 9 bases, and 6 bases had no gene match. The CDR3 contains 15 residues. This clonotype showed up just a few times. The TCR comes from a boy less than two years old who had a stem cell transplant for SCID, so the T cells may come from the graft donor. V usage is TRBV12-3 or TRBV12-4 and J usage is TRBJ2-1; 13 bases align to TRBD2. The sample was PBMCs, mostly from graft donor cells, taken 360 days after TCRalphabeta/CD19-depleted stem cell transplant. CDR3 DNA sequence: TGTGCCAGTGCCCCGGGACTAGCGGGGTACAATGAGCAGTTCTTC. Its translation: CASAPGLAGYNEQFF.